Shown below are 7 T cell receptor beta chains from a single sample sequenced in a study of blood T cell repertoires in COVID-19. Measured with immunoSEQ multiplex PCR; TCRdb has only the in-frame clones, and not every one. The data contain about 300,000 clones, over 85% of them seen just once; the ten biggest clones take up 2.5% to 3.5%. Sample: PBMCs or T cells enriched from blood (not recorded which). These receptors were obtained from a woman between 45 and 65 years old who had been exposed to COVID-19.

This sequence joins TRBV2 and TRBJ2-1, with D uncertain. Germline V lookup: CDR1 SNHLY, CDR2 FYNNEI. Trimming took off 3 bases at V and 2 bases at J, with 8 bases between the two ends. The CDR3 totals 14 residues. DNA of the CDR3: TGTGCCAGCAGTGAGGTTCAGACCTACAATGAGCAGTTCTTC. The encoded protein is CASSEVQTYNEQFF.

CDR3 bases: TGTGCCTGGAGACAGGGCTATGGCTACACCTTC. Translating gives CAWRQGYGYTF. The rearrangement uses TRBV30 and TRBJ1-2; D might be TRBD1 (6 bases). The CDR3 runs 11 residues. CDR1 is GTSNPN, CDR2 SVGIG, per germline (reference sequence). The V end was cut by 3 bases, the J end by 4 bases, with 6 bases between.

The genes are TRBV7-8 and TRBJ2-2, with D possibly matching TRBD2 (6 bases). Germline CDR1 SGHVS, CDR2 FQNEAQ. V lost 2 bases to trimming and J lost 6 bases, with 13 bases between them. This CDR3 has 15 residues. CDR3 loop: CASSLRGGLAGELFF. CDR3 sequence (DNA): TGTGCCAGCAGCTTACGTGGGGGGTTGGCCGGGGAGCTGTTTTTT.

The genes are TRBV21-1 and TRBJ2-1; the tabulated D call, TRBD1, remains unverified against the DNA. TRBV21-1 is given as a pseudogene. This CDR3 has 13 amino acids. The CDR3 loop reads CASSKGCRDEQFF. In DNA form, the CDR3 reads TGTGCCAGCAGCAAGGGGTGCAGGGATGAGCAGTTCTTC.

This clone occurred a few times. This chain connects TRBV29-1 to TRBJ2-2, with 7 bases lining up with TRBD2. This CDR3 has 14 amino acids. Germline V gene sequence: CDR1 SQVTM, CDR2 ANQGSEA. Trimming at V came to 4 bases and at J to 0 bases, leaving 2 bases not matched to a gene. Here the CDR3 reads CSVAGGTNTGELFF. Written as DNA, the CDR3 is TGCAGCGTTGCCGGGGGGACGAACACCGGGGAGCTGTTTTTT.

J is TRBJ2-5 and V is TRBV5-1, with 8 positions matching TRBD1. CDR1 and CDR2 (germline): SGHRS, YFSETQ. J was trimmed by 5 bases and V by 7 bases; bases with no gene match: 13. This CDR3 contains 15 residues. The CDR3 nucleotides read TGCGCCAGCCACGGACCGGACAGGGCGGGGGAGACCCAGTACTTC. This encodes CASHGPDRAGETQYF.

A remark on this clone: Other DNA sequences of this sample code for an identical CDR3. This rearrangement joins TRBV21-1 to TRBJ2-1; the table calls TRBD2, which could not be checked here. TRBV21-1 is assigned pseudogene status. The CDR3 covers 15 residues. The CDR3 nucleotides are TGTGCCAGCAGCAAAGGAAGGAGCTCCTACAATGAGCAGTTCTTC. Translating gives CASSKGRSSYNEQFF.